The 15 T cell receptor beta chains reported below all come from one sample, sequenced in a study of CD8+CD57+ T cells in acquired aplastic anemia. Genomic DNA templated the TCR beta VDJ and CDR3 profiling. Via MiXCR, TCRdb re-called the reads, giving one row per CDR3 protein. The sample carries 200,000 to 250,000 distinct CDR3 sequences, roughly 55% recorded once. Sequencing was carried out using sorted CD4+, CD8+, or CD8+CD57+ T cells (not recorded which) from PBMCs. These receptor sequences come from a human donor in good health.

The CDR3, as DNA: TGTGCCAGCAGCTCAGGCACCGGGACAGATTCCTACGAGCAGTACTTC. Translating it yields CASSSGTGTDSYEQYF. The gene calls are TRBV7-7 and TRBJ2-7; 7 bases are shared with TRBD1. With V trimmed by 4 bases and J by 1 base, 10 bases remained unmatched. The CDR3 is 16 residues long. Germline CDR1 SSHAT, CDR2 FNYEAQ (reference sequence).

This clonotype was observed at least ten times. The J gene is TRBJ2-7, the V gene TRBV7-9; TRBD2 matches 8 bases. The CDR3 contains 14 residues. Germline V gene data show CDR1 as SEHNR and CDR2 as FQNEAQ (reference sequence). The V segment lost 4 bases and the J segment 5 bases; nucleotides outside the gene matches: 7. The CDR3 DNA follows: TGTGCCAGCAGCTCCGGGGGGGCGATCAACGAGCAGTACTTC. This codes for CASSSGGAINEQYF.

This clonotype was seen a handful of times. The chain is built from TRBV9 and TRBJ1-2; D not resolved. Trimming removed 7 bases from V and 1 base from J, with 2 bases in between. Germline CDR1 and CDR2: SGDLS and YYNGEE. The CDR3 length is 10 residues. The CDR3 DNA reads TGTGCCAGCGGTAACTATGGCTACACCTTC. The encoded protein is CASGNYGYTF.

The table lists this clonotype with a count of one. This chain connects TRBV2 to TRBJ2-3; D not resolved. V was pared by 8 bases and J by 5 bases, with 11 bases between. This CDR3 has 12 residues. Germline values: CDR1 SNHLY, CDR2 FYNNEI. As DNA, the CDR3 is TGTGCCAGCGGCCCCACGGGAGATACGCAGTATTTT. Translating it yields CASGPTGDTQYF.

This clonotype was observed a single time. The V and J genes are TRBV7-2 and TRBJ1-1; D unresolved. Trimming removed 5 bases at V and 0 bases at J, with 10 bases between. Germline lookup yields CDR1 SGHTA and CDR2 FQGNSA. This CDR3 region has 14 residues. The CDR3 DNA sequence: TGTGCCAGCAGCCTACGGGTCGTGAACACTGAAGCTTTCTTT. Residues: CASSLRVVNTEAFF.

There are a few counts of this clonotype. V usage is TRBV27 and J usage is TRBJ1-3; no firm D call. The CDR3 has 16 residues. V gave up 0 bases and J gave up 0 bases, with 9 bases separating them. Germline V lookup: CDR1 MNHEY, CDR2 SMNVEV (reference sequence). CDR3: CASSLSRQSSGNTIYF. CDR3 nucleotides: TGTGCCAGCAGTTTATCGAGACAAAGCTCTGGAAACACCATATATTTT.

This clonotype appeared a few times. The chain links TRBV29-1 to TRBJ2-3; 9 bases align to TRBD2. The CDR3 is 13 amino acids. V lost 4 bases to trimming and J lost 5 bases; unmatched junction nucleotides: 4. Germline assignment: CDR1 SQVTM and CDR2 ANQGSEA. Written as DNA, the CDR3 is TGCAGCGTTGTTCCAGCGGGAGGAGATACGCAGTATTTT. It codes for CSVVPAGGDTQYF.

Only one count was recorded for this clonotype. The chain is built from TRBV7-8 and TRBJ2-3; no definite D call. The V gene lost 1 base and the J gene lost 6 bases, with 5 bases spanning the gap. The V gene's germline CDR1 is SGHVS and CDR2 FQNEAQ. This CDR3 comprises 12 residues. The CDR3 coding sequence is TGTGCCAGCAGCTTAGAGTGGGATACGCAGTATTTT. Translation gives CASSLEWDTQYF.

This clonotype was observed at least ten times. The V call is TRBV7-9, the J call TRBJ2-7; D is perhaps TRBD2 (6 bases). This CDR3 has 11 amino acids. Trimming cost V 3 bases and J 11 bases, with 11 bases left between them. CDR1 and CDR2 from the germline V gene are SEHNR and FQNEAQ (reference sequence). The CDR3 region has the DNA TGTGCCAGCAGCTTCGGGACTGGGAAGTACTTC. Translated, it gives CASSFGTGKYF.

This chain uses TRBV24-1 with TRBJ2-6, with D possibly TRBD2 on 7 matching bases. The germline CDR1 and CDR2 sequences are KGHDR and SFDVKD. This CDR3 comprises 17 residues. V lost 7 bases to trimming and J lost 3 bases, with 18 bases between them. The CDR3 reads CATRGGGRGCGANVLTF. The CDR3 DNA reads TGTGCCACCAGGGGGGGGGGCAGGGGCTGTGGGGCCAACGTCCTGACTTTC.

In its sample, this clonotype was seen many times. The rearrangement links TRBV12-3 or TRBV12-4 to TRBJ2-7, with TRBD2 identical over 7 bases. The CDR3 runs to 16 residues. V gave up 3 bases and J gave up 1 base; unmatched junction bases: 9. CDR3 sequence: CASSFGGTLNSYEQYF. The CDR3, as DNA: TGTGCCAGCAGTTTCGGGGGGACTCTTAATTCCTACGAGCAGTACTTC.

Turning to this clonotype: At one of its ends the junction is not consistent with the germline gene, which may arise from a read error. This rearrangement joins TRBV4-2 to TRBJ2-1, with a weak D call TRBD1 (7 bases). Per the germline V gene, CDR1 is LGHNA and CDR2 is YNFKEQ. This CDR3 spans 16 amino acids. The CDR3 protein is CASGQDEGAGNNEQSF. CDR3 nucleotides: TGTGCCAGCGGCCAAGATGAGGGGGCGGGAAACAATGAGCAGTCCTTC.

About this clonotype: The CDR3 does not close with the conserved phenylalanine or tryptophan, likely indicating a read error. V usage is TRBV7-9 and J usage is TRBJ1-1; tentative D call: TRBD1 (6 bases). The germline V gene has CDR1 SEHNR and CDR2 FQNEAQ (reference sequence). The V end was cut by 1 base, the J end by 1 base, with 7 bases between. This CDR3 has 14 residues. The CDR3 loop reads CASSLVQGNTEAFL. CDR3 bases: TGTGCCAGCAGCTTAGTACAGGGGAACACTGAAGCTTTCCTT.

This clonotype has only one observation. V usage is TRBV7-8 and J usage is TRBJ2-3; 8 bases are a match to TRBD1. The trim removed 0 bases at V and 11 bases at J, leaving 10 bases unmatched. Germline assignment: CDR1 SGHVS and CDR2 FQNEAQ. CDR3 length: 15 residues. In DNA, the CDR3 is TGTGCCAGCAGCTTAGCCGGGACAGGAGAATTGCGGCAGTATTTT. This encodes CASSLAGTGELRQYF.

The chain combines TRBV10-1 with TRBJ2-3; D is perhaps TRBD1 or TRBD2 (5 bases each). The CDR3 length is 13 residues. Looked up from germline, CDR1 is WNHNN and CDR2 is SYGVQD (reference sequence). The germline V and J ends were trimmed by 0 bases and 10 bases, with 11 bases remaining between them. The CDR3 bases are TGCGCCAGCAGTGAGTCGGGGGTCTCCCCGCAGTATTTT. This translates into CASSESGVSPQYF.